The entry below describes one TCR beta chain. Its antigen is not identified. Sequenced by immunoSEQ multiplex PCR; TCRdb stores in-frame clones only, minus some. The sample lists approximately 44,000 clones; about three quarters were seen once. The data are from a study of T cell responses to AZD1222 COVID-19 vaccine. On the study more broadly: Investigators merged groups given second doses at roughly 4 or roughly 12 weeks.

Whole-study findings and limits: Donors in the cohort were predominantly white British and more often female, and clonal diversity was possibly underestimated. Compared with day 0, the breadth and depth of the Spike-specific TCR repertoire rose significantly after two doses of AZD1222.

The sequencing used peripheral blood, collected on day 0 of AZD1222 vaccination. The clonotype originates from an adult in good health.

Written as DNA, the CDR3 is TGCAGTGCTAGAGTGTCCTACGAGCAGTACTTC. Its protein product is CSARVSYEQYF. The chain combines TRBV20-1 with TRBJ2-7; D remains ambiguous. The CDR3 has 11 amino acids. V lost 1 base and J 1 base, leaving 2 bases between the germline ends. Germline CDR1 and CDR2: DFQATT and SNEGSKA (reference sequence).